This record looks at one TCR beta chain sequence and its context. Its target is unknown. Those patients picked for sequencing had displayed CD8+CD57+ cell expansion on flow cytometry. At the time of blood sampling, patients had not yet received any therapy. From germline, CDR1 is LNHDA and CDR2 SQIVND (reference sequence). CDR3 length equals 13 residues. The V end lost 5 bases, the J end lost 7 bases, and 14 bases lay between the germline ends. TCR beta VDJ combinations and CDR3 sequences were profiled from genomic DNA. One entry per CDR3 protein results from TCRdb running MiXCR on the reads. This sample yields about 160,000 distinct CDR3 sequences, of which roughly two thirds are seen a single time; 40% to 60% belongs to the top ten. The sample comes from a study of CD8+CD57+ T cells in acquired aplastic anemia. About the research overall: Sorted CD4+ and CD8+ cells gave a mean 3.2 ug DNA, range roughly 0.19 to 27.4 ug.

Study-wide results and limits: The same twenty-nine CD8+ CDR3 sequences occurred in patients and in controls.

This chain uses TRBV19 with TRBJ1-2, with D maybe TRBD1 (5 bases). Sequenced sample: sorted CD4+, CD8+, or CD8+CD57+ T cells (not recorded which) from PBMCs. The clonotype originates from a human donor with aplastic anemia. The CDR3 nucleotides are TGTGCCAGTAGTCCCATCGGGGGGACTGGCTACACCTTC. Its protein is CASSPIGGTGYTF.